These 8 T cell receptor beta chains were all obtained from the same sample, sequenced in a study of blood T cell repertoires in COVID-19 (dated by TCRdb to between 2020 and 2021). Preparation of the library involved the immunoSEQ multiplex PCR assay. Here the immuneACCESS table is served through TCRdb, limited to in-frame sequences with V and J called. Missing clones are a known gap in these copies; in checked studies unresolved V genes cover under half, and the rest lacks a known reason. The table for this sample lists about 50,000 clones; 89% of them were counted only once. The top ten constitute roughly 2% of the sample. The specimen sequenced was peripheral blood. The receptors here all came from a human donor in a cohort sampled during active COVID-19.

The chain couples TRBV7-8 to TRBJ2-2; no reliable D call. Looked up from germline, CDR1 is SGHVS and CDR2 is FQNEAQ. The CDR3 sequence is 14 residues long. Trimming shortened V by 1 base and J by 6 bases, and 9 bases separated the two germline ends. The CDR3 is CASSLVRSPGELFF. The CDR3 DNA is TGTGCCAGCAGCTTAGTTCGGAGTCCCGGGGAGCTGTTTTTT.

This clone was seen once. The chain is built from TRBV3-1 (or the pseudogene TRBV3-2) and TRBJ2-7, with 7 positions matching TRBD1. CDR3 length equals 12 residues. V dropped 4 bases and J dropped 9; count of bases not matched to a gene: 6. The germline V gene has CDR1 LGHDT and CDR2 YNNKEL (reference sequence). This chain's CDR3 is CASSPGQGVQYF. The CDR3 DNA follows: TGTGCCAGCAGCCCTGGCCAGGGGGTGCAGTACTTC.

The chain combines TRBV21-1 with TRBJ1-2; the table's D call TRBD1 went unverified against the DNA. TRBV21-1 is a pseudogene locus. The CDR3 is 14 residues long. The DNA of the CDR3 is TGTGCCAGCAGTTACGGACAGGGTAACTATGGCTACACCTTC. Encoded protein: CASSYGQGNYGYTF.

The count of this clone is one. This chain links TRBV27 with TRBJ1-2; 10 nucleotides align to TRBD1. After removal of 5 bases from V and 3 bases from J, the junction contained 6 bases not matched to a gene. This CDR3 comprises 15 residues. Germline-derived CDR1 and CDR2 are MNHEY and SMNVEV (reference sequence). This CDR3 reads CASSETGGGYYGYTF. CDR3 nucleotides: TGTGCCAGCAGTGAGACAGGGGGCGGGTACTATGGCTACACCTTC.

This CDR3 reads CASSPERDTNTGELFF. CDR3 coding DNA: TGCGCCAGCAGCCCCGAAAGGGACACCAACACCGGGGAGCTGTTTTTT. The chain combines TRBV4-1 with TRBJ2-2; D is perhaps TRBD1 (6 bases). The CDR3 is made up of 16 amino acids. The germline V and J ends were trimmed by 4 bases and 2 bases, with 14 bases remaining between them. Germline CDR1 MGHRA, CDR2 YSYEKL.

V is TRBV19 and J is TRBJ2-1, with TRBD1 matching 7 bases. The CDR3 length is 15 residues. J lost 3 bases, V lost 5 bases, and 7 bases had no gene match. Looked up from germline, CDR1 is LNHDA and CDR2 is SQIVND (reference sequence). The DNA for the CDR3 is TGTGCCAGTAGTGCTGGGACAGTTCTCTACAATGAGCAGTTCTTC. Its protein product is CASSAGTVLYNEQFF.

In its sample, this clone was seen once. V usage is TRBV3-1 (or the pseudogene TRBV3-2) and J usage is TRBJ2-3; TRBD2 matches at 11 bases. This CDR3 contains 15 residues. Germline V lookup: CDR1 LGHDT, CDR2 YNNKEL (reference sequence). V shed 3 bases and J 6 bases; nucleotides not matched to a gene: 5. DNA for the CDR3: TGTGCCAGCAGCCACAGACTAGCGGGGATGGATACGCAGTATTTT. Translation gives CASSHRLAGMDTQYF.

This chain joins TRBV9 and TRBJ2-3; a possible D gene is TRBD2 (6 bases). The V end was cut by 0 bases, the J end by 0 bases, with 11 bases between. Germline V gene data show CDR1 as SGDLS and CDR2 as YYNGEE. The CDR3 loop spans 16 amino acids. Here the CDR3 reads CASSVGGGVSTDTQYF. The CDR3 nucleotides read TGTGCCAGCAGCGTAGGTGGCGGGGTTAGCACAGATACGCAGTATTTT.